Many counts were recorded for the clone carrying this T cell receptor (beta chain). Its antigen is not identified. With 10-nucleotide random UMIs, 5'RACE was used to make the cDNA. TCRdb re-derived calls from the 5' RACE reads in MiXCR, one entry per CDR3 protein. The repertoire has about 33,000 distinct CDR3 sequences, over 1.2% of them found once; the top ten carry about a tenth. The entry originates in a study of neurological immune-mediated disorders. Study background: Disease course was recorded as relapsing-remitting for approximately 30 and secondary progressive for about 8.5% of the 34 multiple sclerosis patients.

There are 15 residues in the CDR3. Trimming shortened V by 0 bases and J by 0 bases, and 5 bases separated the two germline ends. Germline V CDR1 and CDR2: KGHSH, LQKENI. The study's findings and limits: One related-CDR3 cluster, which may be a signature, held the repertoires of 18 of 34 multiple sclerosis patients after phylogenetic grouping. Expansion of TCR clones was greatest in HTLV-1-associated myelopathy and smallest in multiple sclerosis, where it fell below that of healthy controls.

Input material: PBMCs. This TCR derives from a woman younger than 45 with multiple sclerosis. The rearrangement links TRBV18 to TRBJ2-2; no firm D call. The DNA for the CDR3 is TGTGCCAGCTCACCACCGTCCCCGAACACCGGGGAGCTGTTTTTT. Amino acids: CASSPPSPNTGELFF. Full variable domain (rest looked up from reference TRBV18 and TRBJ2-2): NAGVMQNPRHLVRRRGQEARLRCSPMKGHSHVYWYRQLPEEGLKFMVYLQKENIIDESGMPKERFSAEFPKEGPSILRIQQVVRGDSAAYFCASSPPSPNTGELFFGEGSRLTVL.